The 10 T cell receptor beta chains below all came from one sample that was sequenced in a study of CXCR3-negative and CXCR3-positive naive CD8 T cells. UMI-labeled TRB cDNA libraries were prepared by 5' RACE. TCRdb processed the 5' RACE reads again and assigns one entry to each CDR3 protein, with no DNA. In total, the table holds some 8,700 distinct CDR3 sequences. Sequenced material: naive CXCR3- CD8+ T cells from blood. Subset of the sample: CD45RO-CCR7+CD27+CD95- naive CD8+ T cells lacking CXCR3 (TNR3-). The receptors originated from a human donor in good health. Some clones in this sample may be carry-over from other donors' samples.

The CDR3 region is CASSLAEDGYTF. V gene TRBV5-4 combines with J gene TRBJ1-2. The CDR3 length is 12 residues. Germline V gene sequence: CDR1 SGHNT, CDR2 YYREEE (reference sequence).

This clonotype shows up as medium-sized (0.01 to 0.1%) by frequency. The chain is built from TRBV15 and TRBJ1-2; the TRBD1 assignment by TCRdb is unverifiable without DNA. Germline CDR1 is LNHNV and CDR2 is YYDKDF (reference sequence). This CDR3 has 15 residues. CDR3 amino acids: CATSRDRTSRYGYTF.

This clonotype shows up as medium-sized (0.01 to 0.1%) by frequency. V gene TRBV29-1 combines with J gene TRBJ1-2; the D call from TCRdb, TRBD1, cannot be confirmed without DNA. This CDR3 is 13 amino acids long. Germline V CDR1 and CDR2: SQVTM, ANQGSEA. The CDR3 protein is CSVPGTGLLGYTF.

The chain joins TRBV4-1 to TRBJ2-1. Germline values: CDR1 MGHRA, CDR2 YSYEKL. This CDR3 is built from 13 residues. The CDR3 protein is CASRSQDFTEQFF.

The chain is built from TRBV10-2 and TRBJ2-7; TCRdb picks TRBD2, but there is no DNA to check that call. CDR3 size: 14 residues. Per the germline V gene, CDR1 is WSHSY and CDR2 is SAAADI. CDR3 in amino acids: CASALTSASYEQYF.

This sequence joins TRBV18 and TRBJ2-7. The CDR3 is 13 residues long. From germline, CDR1 is KGHSH and CDR2 LQKENI. The chain's CDR3 is CASSPASNYEQYF.

By frequency, this clonotype registers medium-sized. The chain links TRBV7-2 to TRBJ1-3; TCRdb designates TRBD1, a call that cannot be tested without DNA. Germline lookup yields CDR1 SGHTA and CDR2 FQGNSA. The CDR3 runs to 13 residues. CDR3 sequence: CASSLIGAYTIYF.

This clonotype is called medium-sized (0.01 to 0.1%) based on its frequency. The J gene is TRBJ2-1, the V gene TRBV7-9; no DNA is available, so the TRBD2 call from TCRdb remains unchecked. Germline V gives CDR1 SEHNR, CDR2 FQNEAQ (reference sequence). The CDR3 has 16 amino acids. CDR3 sequence reads: CASSLVRSGLYNEQFF.

The V call is TRBV19, the J call TRBJ1-2; the TRBD1 assignment by TCRdb is unverifiable without DNA. The germline gives CDR1 LNHDA, CDR2 SQIVND (reference sequence). This CDR3 region has 12 residues. The CDR3 is CASSPGLYGYTF.

Frequency places this clonotype as medium-sized (0.01 to 0.1%). The CDR3 is CASSKGTVVYYGYTF. The chain carries TRBV21-1 and TRBJ1-2; TCRdb returns TRBD1, unconfirmable since there is no DNA. TRBV21-1 is an annotated pseudogene. The CDR3 consists of 15 residues.